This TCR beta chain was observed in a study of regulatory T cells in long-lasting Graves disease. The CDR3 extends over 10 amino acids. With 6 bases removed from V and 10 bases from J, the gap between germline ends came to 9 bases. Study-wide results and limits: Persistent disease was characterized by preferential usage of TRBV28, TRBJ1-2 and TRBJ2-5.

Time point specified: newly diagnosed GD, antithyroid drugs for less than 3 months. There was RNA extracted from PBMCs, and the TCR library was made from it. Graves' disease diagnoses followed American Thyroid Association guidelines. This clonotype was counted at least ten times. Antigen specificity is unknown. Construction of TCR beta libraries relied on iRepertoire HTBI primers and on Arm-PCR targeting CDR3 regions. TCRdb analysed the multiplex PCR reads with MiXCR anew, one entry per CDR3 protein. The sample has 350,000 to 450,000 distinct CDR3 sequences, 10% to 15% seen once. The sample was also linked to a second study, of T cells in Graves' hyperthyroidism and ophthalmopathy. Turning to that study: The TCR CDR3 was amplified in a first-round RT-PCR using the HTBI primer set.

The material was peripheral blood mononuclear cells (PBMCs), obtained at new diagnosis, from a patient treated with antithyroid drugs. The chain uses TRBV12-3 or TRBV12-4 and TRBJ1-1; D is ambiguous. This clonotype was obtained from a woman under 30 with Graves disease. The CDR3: CASSYTGAFF. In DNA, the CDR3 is TGTGCCAGCAGCTACACCGGAGCTTTCTTT.